These 32 T cell receptor beta chains share one sample of origin, sequenced in a study of cytomegalovirus exposure and HLA in healthy donors. 60 Vbeta and 13 Jbeta primers were used in PCR. Generated by immunoSEQ multiplex PCR, the TCRdb table keeps only in-frame clones and is missing some. This sample has 150,000 to 200,000 clones, with around 80% found just once. The specimen was PBMCs. The source of these receptors is a young woman in good health and CMV-seropositive.

CDR3 loop: CASSLEGGGQFF. The DNA for the CDR3 is TGTGCCAGCAGCTTGGAAGGGGGCGGGCAGTTCTTC. The chain recombines TRBV5-4 with TRBJ2-1; 7 nucleotides match TRBD1. The CDR3 totals 12 residues. J gave up 12 bases and V 0 bases, and 3 bases lay outside the gene matches. Germline V lookup: CDR1 SGHNT, CDR2 YYREEE (reference sequence).

The chain couples TRBV7-3 to TRBJ1-2; the D gene is possibly TRBD1 (5 bases). The germline V gene has CDR1 SGHTA and CDR2 FQGTGA. The V end was cut by 2 bases, the J end by 5 bases, with 9 bases between. This CDR3 region has 13 residues. The CDR3 DNA sequence: TGTGCCAGCAGCTTACAGGGAAGGTATGGCTACACCTTC. This sequence encodes CASSLQGRYGYTF.

This chain links TRBV11-3 with TRBJ2-1, with 8 bases fitting TRBD1. This CDR3 region has 15 residues. The trim removed 1 base at V and 3 bases at J, leaving 2 bases unmatched. CDR1 is SGHNT, CDR2 YENEEA, per germline. CDR3 nucleotides: TGTGCCAGCAGCTTAGGACAGGGGAGCTACAATGAGCAGTTCTTC. Its translation is CASSLGQGSYNEQFF.

This chain joins TRBV19 and TRBJ2-1, with a weak D call TRBD2 (5 bases). The CDR3 extends over 14 amino acids. CDR1 is LNHDA and CDR2 is SQIVND in the germline V gene (reference sequence). With 0 bases removed from V and 8 bases from J, the gap between germline ends came to 11 bases. The CDR3 loop is CASSIERGSDEQFF. Written as DNA, the CDR3 is TGTGCCAGTAGTATAGAGAGAGGGTCGGATGAGCAGTTCTTC.

This chain uses TRBV12-2 with TRBJ2-4; TRBD2 is taken as the D call from the table, unchecked against the DNA. TRBV12-2 is an annotated pseudogene. The CDR3 is 19 residues long. The CDR3 spells CASRLAGQWAGIAKNIQYF. The DNA for the CDR3 is TGTGCAAGTCGCTTAGCGGGTCAGTGGGCCGGGATAGCCAAAAACATTCAGTACTTC.

This clone was counted only a few times. The J gene is TRBJ2-1, the V gene TRBV27, with 11 bases that match TRBD2. Unmatched junction bases numbered 2, after V lost 6 bases and J lost 10 bases. The CDR3 has 12 residues. Germline CDR1 is MNHEY and CDR2 is SMNVEV (reference sequence). DNA for the CDR3: TGTGCCAGCAGCTCTAGCGGGGGGGAGCAGTTCTTC. Translated: CASSSSGGEQFF.

This chain connects TRBV27 to TRBJ2-4; 10 bases map to TRBD1. The V gene's germline CDR1 is MNHEY and CDR2 SMNVEV (reference sequence). After removal of 5 bases from V and 1 base from J, the junction contained 8 bases not matched to a gene. CDR3 length: 17 residues. CDR3 residues: CASSKTGGTFAKNIQYF. The CDR3 DNA sequence: TGTGCCAGCAGTAAGACAGGGGGCACCTTCGCCAAAAACATTCAGTACTTC.

This chain joins TRBV7-6 and TRBJ2-7; TRBD2 matches 7 bases. Germline CDR1 and CDR2: SGHVS and FNYEAQ. This CDR3 has 15 residues. V trimming: 3 bases; J trimming: 2 bases; junction bases outside the gene matches: 7. The CDR3 DNA reads as TGTGCCAGCAGCTTTTCCGTGGGGGGGGCCTACGAGCAGTACGTC. Translation: CASSFSVGGAYEQYV.

The chain combines TRBV10-3 with TRBJ2-5, with a possible D match to TRBD1 (6 bases). With 10 bases removed from V and 5 bases from J, the gap between germline ends came to 17 bases. Germline V lookup: CDR1 ENHRY, CDR2 SYGVKD. The CDR3 totals 13 residues. The CDR3 sequence: CATATGMGETQYF. The CDR3 DNA reads as TGTGCCACCGCGACAGGAATGGGGGAGACCCAGTACTTC.

V gene TRBV14 combines with J gene TRBJ2-7; tentatively, D is TRBD1 (5 bases). The CDR3 runs 14 residues. Trimming cost V 5 bases and J 4 bases, with 15 bases left between them. Per the germline V gene, CDR1 is SGHDN and CDR2 is FVKESK. The CDR3 reads CASSSSSTGYEQYF. The CDR3 DNA follows: TGTGCCAGCAGCTCCAGTTCCACAGGTTACGAGCAGTACTTC.

The chain couples TRBV4-1 to TRBJ2-5; possibly TRBD2 for D (5 bases). Near its end, the DNA agrees better with TRBJ2-7, so the J call may be wrong. Looked up from germline, CDR1 is MGHRA and CDR2 is YSYEKL. The CDR3 covers 18 residues. The chain's CDR3 is CASSQDDSRGVSSYEQYF. CDR3 nucleotide sequence: TGCGCCAGCAGCCAAGATGATTCACGGGGAGTCAGCTCCTACGAGCAGTACTTC.

This clone has just one count. CDR3 residues: CASRPPEQRGIGEQFF. The CDR3 DNA reads TGTGCCAGCAGACCCCCCGAGCAGCGGGGGATTGGTGAGCAGTTCTTC. V is TRBV6-6 and J is TRBJ2-1, with TRBD2 matching 8 bases. Germline CDR1 and CDR2: MNHNY and SVGAGI (reference sequence). CDR3 size: 16 residues. V trimming: 6 bases; J trimming: 9 bases; junction bases outside the gene matches: 16.

J is TRBJ1-2 and V is TRBV6-5, with D perhaps matching TRBD1 (6 bases). This CDR3 is 14 amino acids long. The germline V and J ends were trimmed by 5 bases and 1 base, with 11 bases remaining between them. Germline CDR1 reads MNHEY; CDR2 reads SVGAGI. The CDR3 nucleotides read TGTGCCAGCAGTGAGGACAGTTTTAACTATGGCTACACCTTC. Protein sequence: CASSEDSFNYGYTF.

This chain connects TRBV11-2 to TRBJ1-3; the D is unclear. The CDR3 totals 15 residues. Germline-derived CDR1 and CDR2 are SGHAT and FQNNGV. V gave up 1 base and J gave up 0 bases, with 7 bases separating them. CDR3 loop: CASSLADISGNTIYF. DNA of the CDR3: TGTGCCAGCAGCTTAGCAGATATCTCTGGAAACACCATATATTTT.

The CDR3 reads CASSLGLNTGELFF. In DNA form, the CDR3 reads TGTGCCAGCAGCTTAGGACTTAACACCGGGGAGCTGTTTTTT. This rearrangement joins TRBV7-3 to TRBJ2-2, with a possible D match to TRBD2 (5 bases). Germline V CDR1 and CDR2: SGHTA, FQGTGA. V dropped 2 bases and J dropped 2 bases, with 6 bases sitting between them. The CDR3 spans 14 residues.

This chain connects TRBV12-5 to TRBJ2-3; possibly TRBD2 for D (5 bases). The CDR3 covers 14 residues. Between the trimmed V and J ends, which lost 6 bases and 3 bases, there was a span of 13 bases. Germline V gene data show CDR1 as LGHNT and CDR2 as FRNRAP. CDR3 sequence: CASGPGWETDTQYF. The CDR3 bases are TGTGCTAGTGGCCCAGGATGGGAGACAGATACGCAGTATTTT.

The genes are TRBV4-1 and TRBJ1-6, with no clear D. CDR1 is MGHRA and CDR2 is YSYEKL in the germline V gene. This CDR3 comprises 17 residues. The V end lost 0 bases, the J end lost 15 bases, and 24 bases lay between the germline ends. The CDR3: CASSQDGLGGPVSGLHF. The CDR3 nucleotides read TGCGCCAGCAGCCAAGACGGTCTAGGAGGGCCGGTTTCGGGCCTCCACTTT.

The chain recombines TRBV13 with TRBJ1-6, with unresolved D. The CDR3 is 17 residues long. Trimming took off 0 bases at V and 6 bases at J, with 15 bases between the two ends. The germline V gene has CDR1 PRHDT and CDR2 FYEKMQ (reference sequence). In DNA, the CDR3 is TGTGCCAGCAGCTTAGGCTACTCGGGGATCGGTAATTCACCCCTCCACTTT. This encodes CASSLGYSGIGNSPLHF. Together with reference TRBV13 and TRBJ1-6, the CDR3 gives the full variable domain: AAGVIQSPRHLIKEKRETATLKCYPIPRHDTVYWYQQGPGQDPQFLISFYEKMQSDKGSIPDRFSAQQFSDYHSELNMSSLELGDSALYFCASSLGYSGIGNSPLHFGNGTRLTVT.

The chain is built from TRBV7-3 and TRBJ1-1; TRBD1 aligns across 9 bases. Germline CDR1 is SGHTA and CDR2 is FQGTGA. CDR3 length: 14 residues. V lost 4 bases, J lost 4 bases, and 4 bases stayed unmatched. In DNA, the CDR3 is TGTGCCAGCAGCTCCGGGACAGGGCCCACTGAAGCTTTCTTT. Translation: CASSSGTGPTEAFF.

The chain carries TRBV9 and TRBJ2-2; D may be TRBD2 (6 bases). V was trimmed by 5 bases and J by 1 base, leaving 12 bases between them. Looked up from germline, CDR1 is SGDLS and CDR2 is YYNGEE. The CDR3 runs to 15 residues. This CDR3 is CASRALGGNTGELFF. DNA for the CDR3: TGTGCCAGCAGGGCCTTGGGGGGGAACACCGGGGAGCTGTTTTTT. Using reference TRBV9 and TRBJ2-2 for the parts outside the CDR3, the full variable domain is DSGVTQTPKHLITATGQRVTLRCSPRSGDLSVYWYQQSLDQGLQFLIQYYNGEERAKGNILERFSAQQFPDLHSELNLSSLELGDSALYFCASRALGGNTGELFFGEGSRLTVL.

The chain has TRBV6-1 and TRBJ2-1; 7 bases match TRBD2. Trimming removed 4 bases from V and 3 bases from J; junction bases left unmatched: 6. This CDR3 is built from 15 residues. Germline-derived CDR1 and CDR2 are MNHNS and SASEGT. DNA for the CDR3: TGTGCCAGCAGTGGTCATGGCGGGAGCTACAATGAGCAGTTCTTC. It yields the protein CASSGHGGSYNEQFF.

V is TRBV7-6 and J is TRBJ2-5; a weak D match, TRBD2 (7 bases). Per germline, CDR1 SGHVS and CDR2 FNYEAQ. There are 13 residues in the CDR3. Trimming removed 2 bases at V and 6 bases at J, with 10 bases between. CDR3 region: CASSLIGGQTQYF. In DNA, the CDR3 is TGTGCCAGCAGCTTAATCGGGGGGCAGACCCAGTACTTC.

V and J are TRBV6-5 and TRBJ1-2, with 9 nucleotides matching TRBD1. Germline CDR1 and CDR2: MNHEY and SVGAGI. The CDR3 covers 16 residues. V lost 4 bases and J lost 0; bases outside the gene matches: 6. CDR3 region: CASSWTGAVANYGYTF. CDR3 bases: TGTGCCAGCAGTTGGACAGGGGCCGTAGCTAACTATGGCTACACCTTC.

This CDR3 is CASRSGGSWGYTF. Here the CDR3 DNA reads TGTGCCAGCAGGTCCGGGGGTTCATGGGGCTACACCTTC. This rearrangement joins TRBV28 to TRBJ1-2, with D possibly TRBD1 on 5 matching bases. Deletions cut 6 bases from V and 8 bases from J, with 16 bases between. Germline-derived CDR1 and CDR2 are MDHEN and SYDVKM. The CDR3 has 13 amino acids.

The V call is TRBV28, the J call TRBJ1-2; tentative D call: TRBD1 (5 bases). The CDR3 length is 16 residues. The germline gives CDR1 MDHEN, CDR2 SYDVKM. With 6 bases removed from V and 4 bases from J, the gap between germline ends came to 21 bases. CDR3 protein: CASSLTRAGPGYGYTF. Written as DNA, the CDR3 is TGTGCCAGCAGCCTAACACGGGCAGGGCCCGGCTATGGCTACACCTTC.

The chain joins TRBV5-4 to TRBJ2-5; TRBD2 matches at 11 bases. The CDR3 totals 16 residues. CDR1 and CDR2 (germline): SGHNT, YYREEE (reference sequence). The V segment lost 2 bases and the J segment 2 bases; nucleotides outside the gene matches: 5. The DNA for the CDR3 is TGTGCCAGCAGCTTAGGGTCTAGCGGGGGGCAAGAGACCCAGTACTTC. Translation: CASSLGSSGGQETQYF.

This clone was recorded a few times. The V and J genes are TRBV6-4 and TRBJ2-3; 8 bases are a match to TRBD2. The length of the CDR3 is 15 residues. Germline V CDR1 and CDR2: MRHNA, SNTAGT. The V gene end was trimmed by 2 bases and the J gene end by 0 bases; junction bases not matched to a gene: 1. DNA for the CDR3: TGTGCCAGCAGTGACCGGGGGGGGAGCACAGATACGCAGTATTTT. Translating it yields CASSDRGGSTDTQYF.

The chain recombines TRBV27 with TRBJ2-3, with TRBD2 matching over 10 bases. Germline assignment: CDR1 MNHEY and CDR2 SMNVEV (reference sequence). The J segment lost 8 bases and the V segment lost 10 bases, leaving 18 bases of the junction unmatched. The CDR3 extends over 16 amino acids. The CDR3 sequence: CANPHTQAGGGGTQYF. The CDR3 DNA follows: TGTGCCAATCCCCATACGCAAGCGGGGGGGGGCGGTACGCAGTATTTT.

The chain links TRBV11-3 to TRBJ2-3, with D possibly TRBD1 on 6 matching bases. The CDR3 consists of 16 residues. CDR1 is SGHNT, CDR2 YENEEA, per germline. V was trimmed by 5 bases and J by 0 bases, leaving 15 bases between them. This CDR3 is CASSPQGQSSTDTQYF. The DNA of the CDR3 is TGTGCCAGCAGCCCACAGGGTCAATCTAGCACAGATACGCAGTATTTT.

The rearrangement links TRBV18 to TRBJ1-2; unclear D gene. Trimming removed 2 bases from V and 7 bases from J, with 11 bases in between. This CDR3 comprises 13 residues. The germline V gene encodes CDR1 KGHSH and CDR2 LQKENI. CDR3 nucleotides: TGTGCCAGCTCACCAGGTGGAGAGTTTGGCTACACCTTC. Protein product: CASSPGGEFGYTF.

This chain links TRBV7-9 with TRBJ2-3; 7 bases are shared with TRBD2. The germline gives CDR1 SEHNR, CDR2 FQNEAQ (reference sequence). J lost 6 bases, V lost 9 bases, and 9 bases had no gene match. CDR3 length equals 13 residues. In DNA, the CDR3 is TGTGCCAGTCTCTACGGGGGGTCGGATACGCAGTATTTT. Translation: CASLYGGSDTQYF.

This chain connects TRBV4-1 to TRBJ2-5; tentatively, D is TRBD1 (6 bases). V was shortened by 0 bases and J by 3 bases, with 17 bases between the two germline ends. Looked up from germline, CDR1 is MGHRA and CDR2 is YSYEKL. This CDR3 is 17 amino acids long. In DNA, the CDR3 is TGCGCCAGCAGCCAAGAGGGGGCTGGGGGTTGGGAAGAGACCCAGTACTTC. Its protein product is CASSQEGAGGWEETQYF.